The clone carrying this T cell receptor (beta chain) was seen a handful of times. Genomic DNA templated the TCR beta VDJ and CDR3 profiling. Each CDR3 protein is one row after TCRdb ran MiXCR on the reads. The sample holds about 160,000 distinct CDR3 sequences, just under 45% seen once. The data were taken from a study of CD8+CD57+ T cells in acquired aplastic anemia. Study at large: The DNA of sorted CD4+ and CD8+ cells averaged around 3 ug. Mean read depth for CD4+ cells from healthy donors was 9 million to 13 million.

The receptor was derived from a human donor in good health. The material sequenced was sorted CD4+, CD8+, or CD8+CD57+ T cells (not recorded which) from PBMCs.

CDR3 nucleotide sequence: TGTGCCAGCGGAAATACAGGGGTTGGAGCTTTCTTT. Its protein product is CASGNTGVGAFF. The rearrangement links TRBV27 to TRBJ1-1; TRBD1 agrees at 7 bases. In germline, CDR1 is MNHEY, CDR2 SMNVEV (reference sequence). The CDR3 has 12 residues. Germline trimming cut 8 bases from V and 10 bases from J; bases unmatched to any gene: 10.